The 14 T cell receptor beta chains in this list originate from one sample, sequenced in a study of T cells in Graves' hyperthyroidism and ophthalmopathy. It was RNA transcripts that yielded the amplified TCR beta CDR3 regions. An initial round of RT-PCR targeting the TCR CDR3 relied on the HTBI primer set. TCRdb re-called the multiplex PCR reads with MiXCR, one entry per CDR3 protein. The sample carries 200,000 to 250,000 distinct CDR3 sequences, around 15% recorded once. Sequencing was carried out using blood. These receptors were obtained from a woman aged 18-30 years with Graves' ophthalmopathy.

This clonotype was counted ten times or more. The V call is TRBV6-1, the J call TRBJ1-2, with a tentative D call TRBD1 (6 bases). Germline V gives CDR1 MNHNS, CDR2 SASEGT. Trimming pared 1 base from V and 3 bases from J, leaving 12 bases between. The CDR3 consists of 15 residues. The CDR3 here is CASSEGFGGHYGYTF. The CDR3 DNA follows: TGTGCCAGCAGTGAAGGTTTTGGGGGGCACTATGGCTACACCTTC.

This rearrangement joins TRBV11-2 to TRBJ2-3, with 7 bases lining up with TRBD2. Germline loops: CDR1 SGHAT, CDR2 FQNNGV. With V trimmed by 4 bases and J by 6 bases, 13 bases remained unmatched. CDR3 length: 16 amino acids. The CDR3 bases are TGTGCCAGCAGCTGGGCCGAGGGACTGGGGGGGGATACGCAGTATTTT. This encodes CASSWAEGLGGDTQYF.

This clonotype was detected many times. The chain is built from TRBV30 and TRBJ2-7, with 8 bases identical to TRBD2. Looked up from germline, CDR1 is GTSNPN and CDR2 is SVGIG (reference sequence). The ends lost 0 bases at V and 0 bases at J; junction bases unmatched: 10. The CDR3 has 17 residues. CDR3 protein: CAWSVPTSGRSSYEQYF. The CDR3, as DNA: TGTGCCTGGAGTGTCCCTACTAGCGGCCGTAGCTCCTACGAGCAGTACTTC.

The gene calls are TRBV4-1 and TRBJ2-2, with D possibly TRBD1 on 5 matching bases. This CDR3 spans 19 amino acids. In germline, CDR1 is MGHRA, CDR2 YSYEKL. V was trimmed by 0 bases and J by 6 bases, leaving 23 bases between them. The chain's CDR3 is CASSQEFVANGAWSGELFF. CDR3 DNA sequence: TGCGCCAGCAGCCAAGAGTTCGTAGCAAATGGGGCATGGTCCGGGGAGCTGTTTTTT.

This clonotype was recorded at least ten times. This sequence joins TRBV29-1 and TRBJ2-7; no reliable D call. CDR3 length equals 11 residues. The germline V gene has CDR1 SQVTM and CDR2 ANQGSEA. The V end lost 4 bases, the J end lost 4 bases, and 8 bases lay between the germline ends. The CDR3 loop reads CSVASGYEQYF. DNA for the CDR3: TGCAGCGTTGCCTCCGGGTACGAGCAGTACTTC.

This clonotype was observed many times. The rearrangement joins TRBV10-3 to TRBJ1-3; 10 nucleotides match TRBD1. CDR3 size: 14 residues. The J segment lost 3 bases and the V segment lost 9 bases, leaving 5 bases of the junction unmatched. Germline V CDR1 and CDR2: ENHRY, SYGVKD. CDR3 bases: TGTGCCATTCGGGACAGGGGAAGTGGAAACACCATATATTTT. Its translation: CAIRDRGSGNTIYF.

This clonotype was recorded many times. V is TRBV30 and J is TRBJ1-2; TRBD1 aligns across 11 bases. This CDR3 has 14 amino acids. With 3 bases clipped from V and 5 bases from J, the junction kept 5 bases outside the gene matches. CDR1 GTSNPN and CDR2 SVGIG come from the germline V gene (reference sequence). CDR3 residues: CAWREDRGPYGYTF. The CDR3 bases are TGTGCCTGGAGGGAGGACAGGGGGCCTTATGGCTACACCTTC.

This clonotype was counted at least ten times. The chain couples TRBV6-1 to TRBJ1-3, with TRBD1 matching over 8 bases. This CDR3 has 15 amino acids. V lost 3 bases, J lost 4 bases, and 5 bases stayed unmatched. CDR1 MNHNS and CDR2 SASEGT come from the germline V gene. CDR3 nucleotide sequence: TGTGCCAGCAGTGAGACCGGGACAGGAGGAAACACCATATATTTT. Translating gives CASSETGTGGNTIYF.

CDR3 amino acids: CAAAPRDRSYEQYF. CDR3 DNA sequence: TGCGCAGCAGCTCCCCGGGACAGATCCTACGAGCAGTACTTC. V is TRBV5-1 and J is TRBJ2-7, with TRBD1 matching 7 bases. CDR3 length: 14 amino acids. From germline, CDR1 is SGHRS and CDR2 YFSETQ.

V is TRBV28 and J is TRBJ2-7, with no clear D. CDR1 and CDR2 (germline): MDHEN, SYDVKM. Trimming removed 8 bases from V and 7 bases from J, with 15 bases in between. This CDR3 is 12 amino acids long. In DNA, the CDR3 is TGTGCCAGCTCAGGTTCCTCTTGGGAGCAGTACTTC. As protein: CASSGSSWEQYF.

V is TRBV20-1 and J is TRBJ2-1; TRBD1 matches 9 bases. Unmatched junction bases numbered 10, after V lost 3 bases and J lost 4 bases. CDR1 and CDR2 (germline): DFQATT, SNEGSKA (reference sequence). The CDR3 length is 16 residues. CDR3 loop: CSARPKQGAPYNEQFF. Written as DNA, the CDR3 is TGCAGTGCTAGGCCAAAACAGGGGGCCCCTTACAATGAGCAGTTCTTC.

In this sample, this clonotype turned up many times. An end of the junction does not agree with germline; a read error may underlie this. CDR3 nucleotides: TGCAGTGGTAGAACTCCTACCTACGAGCAGTACTTC. Amino acids: CSGRTPTYEQYF. The chain has TRBV20-1 and TRBJ2-7; D not certain. The germline V gene has CDR1 DFQATT and CDR2 SNEGSKA (reference sequence). The CDR3 length is 12 residues.

This clonotype was observed many times. CDR3 in amino acids: CASSISGQGAEAFF. CDR3 DNA: TGTGCCAGTAGTATATCGGGACAGGGGGCTGAAGCTTTCTTT. The chain recombines TRBV19 with TRBJ1-1; 11 bases fit TRBD1. The V gene's germline CDR1 is LNHDA and CDR2 SQIVND (reference sequence). Germline trimming cut 2 bases from V and 6 bases from J; bases unmatched to any gene: 2. CDR3 length: 14 amino acids.

Ten or more counts support this clonotype. J is TRBJ2-7 and V is TRBV2, with 8 bases matching TRBD2. Per the germline V gene, CDR1 is SNHLY and CDR2 is FYNNEI. The V segment lost 3 bases and the J segment 3 bases; nucleotides outside the gene matches: 7. The length of the CDR3 is 15 residues. CDR3: CASSDFGGRFYEQYF. The DNA of the CDR3 is TGTGCCAGCAGTGACTTCGGCGGGAGGTTCTACGAGCAGTACTTC. Variable domain in full (rest from reference TRBV2 and TRBJ2-7): EPEVTQTPSHQVTQMGQEVILRCVPISNHLYFYWYRQILGQKVEFLVSFYNNEISEKSEIFDDQFSVERPDGSNFTLKIRSTKLEDSAMYFCASSDFGGRFYEQYFGPGTRLTVT.